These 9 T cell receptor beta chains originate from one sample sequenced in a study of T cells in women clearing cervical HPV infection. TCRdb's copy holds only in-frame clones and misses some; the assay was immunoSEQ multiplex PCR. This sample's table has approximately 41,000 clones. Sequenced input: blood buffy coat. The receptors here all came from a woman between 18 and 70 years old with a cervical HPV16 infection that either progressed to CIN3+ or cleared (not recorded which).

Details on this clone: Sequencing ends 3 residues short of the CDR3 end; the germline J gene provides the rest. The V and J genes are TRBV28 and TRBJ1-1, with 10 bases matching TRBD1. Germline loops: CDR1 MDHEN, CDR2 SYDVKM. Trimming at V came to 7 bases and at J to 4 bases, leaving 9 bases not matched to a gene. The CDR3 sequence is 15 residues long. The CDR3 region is CASNLLWTGGTEAFF. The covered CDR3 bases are TGTGCCAGCAACCTCCTTTGGACAGGGGGCACTGAA.

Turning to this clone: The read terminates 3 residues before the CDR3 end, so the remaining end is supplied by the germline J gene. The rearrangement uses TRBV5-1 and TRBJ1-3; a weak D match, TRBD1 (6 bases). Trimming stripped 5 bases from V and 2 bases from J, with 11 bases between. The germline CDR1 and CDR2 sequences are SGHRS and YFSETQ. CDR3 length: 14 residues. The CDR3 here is CASSPTGTGNTIYF. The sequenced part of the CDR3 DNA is TGCGCCAGCAGTCCCACAGGGACTGGAAACACC.

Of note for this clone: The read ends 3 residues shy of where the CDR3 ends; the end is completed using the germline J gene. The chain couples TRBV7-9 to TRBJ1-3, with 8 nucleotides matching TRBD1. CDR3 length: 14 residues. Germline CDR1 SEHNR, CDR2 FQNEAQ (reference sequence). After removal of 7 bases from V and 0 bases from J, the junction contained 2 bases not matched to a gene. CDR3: CASNTGGSGNTIYF. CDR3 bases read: TGTGCCAGCAACACAGGGGGCTCTGGAAACACC.

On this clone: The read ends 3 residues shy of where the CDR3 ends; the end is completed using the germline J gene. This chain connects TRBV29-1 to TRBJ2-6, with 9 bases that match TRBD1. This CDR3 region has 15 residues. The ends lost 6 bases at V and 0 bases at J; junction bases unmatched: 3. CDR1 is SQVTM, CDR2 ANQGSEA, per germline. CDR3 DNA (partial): TGCAGCGTGGGACAGGGTATCTCTGGGGCCAACGTC. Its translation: CSVGQGISGANV. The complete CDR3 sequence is CSVGQGISGANVLTF.

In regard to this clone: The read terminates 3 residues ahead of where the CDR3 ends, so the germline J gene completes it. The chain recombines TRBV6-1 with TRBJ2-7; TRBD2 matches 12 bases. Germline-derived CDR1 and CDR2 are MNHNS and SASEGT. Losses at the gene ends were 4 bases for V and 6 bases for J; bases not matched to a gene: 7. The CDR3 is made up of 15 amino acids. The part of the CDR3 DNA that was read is TGTGCCAGCAGTGCGCCTAGCGGGAGGGCTTCCGAG. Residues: CASSAPSGRASE. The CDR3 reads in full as CASSAPSGRASEQYF.

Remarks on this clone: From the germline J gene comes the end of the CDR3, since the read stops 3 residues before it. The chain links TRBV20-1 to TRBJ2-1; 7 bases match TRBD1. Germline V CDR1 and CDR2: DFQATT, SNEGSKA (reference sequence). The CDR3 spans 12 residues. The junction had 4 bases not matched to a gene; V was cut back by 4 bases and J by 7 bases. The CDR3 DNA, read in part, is TGCAGTGCTAACAGGGGTGGGAATGAG. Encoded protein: CSANRGGNE. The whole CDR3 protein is CSANRGGNEQFF.

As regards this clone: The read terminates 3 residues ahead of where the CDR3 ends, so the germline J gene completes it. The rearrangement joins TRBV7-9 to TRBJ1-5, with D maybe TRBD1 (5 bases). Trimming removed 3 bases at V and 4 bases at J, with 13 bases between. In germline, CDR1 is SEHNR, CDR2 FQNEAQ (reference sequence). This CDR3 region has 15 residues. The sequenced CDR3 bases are TGTGCCAGCAGCTTTGGGGGGTCTGGGAATCAGCCC. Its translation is CASSFGGSGNQP. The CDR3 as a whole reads CASSFGGSGNQPQHF.

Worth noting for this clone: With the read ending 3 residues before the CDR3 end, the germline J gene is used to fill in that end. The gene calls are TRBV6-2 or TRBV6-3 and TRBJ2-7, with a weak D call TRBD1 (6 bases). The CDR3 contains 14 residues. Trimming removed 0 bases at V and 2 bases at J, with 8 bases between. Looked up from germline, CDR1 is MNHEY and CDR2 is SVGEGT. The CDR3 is CASSYSGAPYEQYF. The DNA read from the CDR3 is TGTGCCAGCAGTTACTCGGGGGCCCCCTACGAG.

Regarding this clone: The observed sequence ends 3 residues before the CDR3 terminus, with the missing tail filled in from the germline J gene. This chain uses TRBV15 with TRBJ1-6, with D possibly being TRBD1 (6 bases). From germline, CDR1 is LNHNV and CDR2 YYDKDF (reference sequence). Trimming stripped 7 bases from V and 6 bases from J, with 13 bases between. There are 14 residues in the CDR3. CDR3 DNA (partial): TGTGCCACCACCCCGGGACAATCTAATTCACCC. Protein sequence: CATTPGQSNSP. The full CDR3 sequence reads CATTPGQSNSPLHF.